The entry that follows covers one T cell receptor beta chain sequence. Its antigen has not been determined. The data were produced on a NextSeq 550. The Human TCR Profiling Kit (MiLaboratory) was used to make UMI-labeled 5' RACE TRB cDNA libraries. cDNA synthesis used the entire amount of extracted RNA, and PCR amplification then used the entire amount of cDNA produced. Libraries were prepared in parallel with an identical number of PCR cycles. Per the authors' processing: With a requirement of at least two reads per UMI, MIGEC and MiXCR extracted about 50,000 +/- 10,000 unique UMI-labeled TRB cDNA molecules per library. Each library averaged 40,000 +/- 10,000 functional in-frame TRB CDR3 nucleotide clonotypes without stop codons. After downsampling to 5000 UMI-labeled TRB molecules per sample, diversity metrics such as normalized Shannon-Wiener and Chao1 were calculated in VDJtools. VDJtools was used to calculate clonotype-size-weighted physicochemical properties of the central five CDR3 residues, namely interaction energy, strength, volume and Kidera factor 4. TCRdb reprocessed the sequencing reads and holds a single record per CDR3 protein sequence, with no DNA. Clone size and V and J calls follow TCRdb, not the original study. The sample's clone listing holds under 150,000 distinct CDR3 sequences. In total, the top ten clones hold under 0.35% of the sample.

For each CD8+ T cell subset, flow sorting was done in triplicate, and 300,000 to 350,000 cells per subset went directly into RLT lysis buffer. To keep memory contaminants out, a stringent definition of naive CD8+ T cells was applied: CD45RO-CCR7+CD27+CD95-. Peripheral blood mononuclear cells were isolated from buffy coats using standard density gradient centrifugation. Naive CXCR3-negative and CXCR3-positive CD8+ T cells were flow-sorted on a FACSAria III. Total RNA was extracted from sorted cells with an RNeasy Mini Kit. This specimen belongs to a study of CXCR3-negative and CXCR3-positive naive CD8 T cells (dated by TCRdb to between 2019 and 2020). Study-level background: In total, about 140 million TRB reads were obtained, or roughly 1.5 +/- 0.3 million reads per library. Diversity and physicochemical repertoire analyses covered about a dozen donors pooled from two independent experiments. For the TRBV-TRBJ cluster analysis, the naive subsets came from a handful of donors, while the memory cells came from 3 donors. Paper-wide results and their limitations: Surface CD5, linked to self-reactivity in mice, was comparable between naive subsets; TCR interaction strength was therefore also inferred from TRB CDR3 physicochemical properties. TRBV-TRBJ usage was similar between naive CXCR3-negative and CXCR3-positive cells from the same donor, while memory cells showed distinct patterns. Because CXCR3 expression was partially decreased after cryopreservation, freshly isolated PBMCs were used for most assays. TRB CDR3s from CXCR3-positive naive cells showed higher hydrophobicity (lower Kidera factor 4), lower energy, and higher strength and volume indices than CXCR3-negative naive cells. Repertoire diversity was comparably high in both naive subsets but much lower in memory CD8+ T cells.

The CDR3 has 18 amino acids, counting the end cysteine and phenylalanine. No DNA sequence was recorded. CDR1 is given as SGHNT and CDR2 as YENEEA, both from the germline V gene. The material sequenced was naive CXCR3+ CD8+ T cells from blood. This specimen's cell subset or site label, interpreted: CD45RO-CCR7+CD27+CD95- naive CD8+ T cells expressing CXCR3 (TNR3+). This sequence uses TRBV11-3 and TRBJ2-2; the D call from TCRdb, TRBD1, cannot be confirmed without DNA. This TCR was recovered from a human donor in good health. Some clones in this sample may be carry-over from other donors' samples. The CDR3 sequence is CASSYRDRGRVSTGELFF. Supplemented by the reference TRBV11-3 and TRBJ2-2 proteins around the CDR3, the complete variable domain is EAGVVQSPRYKIIEKKQPVAFWCNPISGHNTLYWYLQNLGQGPELLIRYENEEAVDDSQLPKDRFSAERLKGVDSTLKIQPAELGDSAVYLCASSYRDRGRVSTGELFFGEGSRLTVL.